This TCR beta chain was documented in a study of monozygotic twins with inflammatory bowel disease. The CDR3 covers 17 residues. Per germline, CDR1 MNHNS and CDR2 SASEGT. Making each TCR library took approximately 3.5 ug of total RNA. Researchers put TCRalpha and TCRbeta cDNA through two nested PCRs lasting roughly 15 and 9 cycles. TCRdb reanalyzed the 5' RACE reads, giving one entry per CDR3 protein sequence and no DNA. The sample table sets out a few hundred thousand distinct CDR3 sequences. As to this clonotype: The target antigen is unknown.

No sorting of T cells preceded isolation of total RNA from whole blood. Findings and limits, study-wide: Inverse Simpson values showed less TCRbeta diversity in IBD patients than in their healthy co-twins.

Sample: blood. V gene TRBV6-1 combines with J gene TRBJ2-4; the D call from TCRdb, TRBD1, cannot be confirmed without DNA. This TCR came from a human donor with ulcerative colitis or Crohn's disease, or a healthy co-twin of an affected twin (not recorded which). This CDR3 is CASSRDPSVGQLNIQYF.